The rows below give T cell receptor beta chains drawn from one sample of a study of blood T cell repertoires in COVID-19. Repertoires were generated with immunoSEQ multiplex PCR, while TCRdb's copy carries only in-frame clones and drops some. Here the sample spans some 62,000 clones, roughly 82% being singletons. The sample consisted of peripheral blood. The receptor set was obtained from a human donor in a cohort sampled during active COVID-19. CDR3s leave out the opening cysteine and the closing phenylalanine or tryptophan. Size is omitted from some rows. Given values are once, few, many or a class for expanded clones.

clone size | V gene | CDR3 protein
NA | TRBV20-1 | SAESTDTQY
NA | TRBV30 | AWSGIVNTEAF
NA | TRBV11-2 | ASSLGDSSNQPQH
NA | TRBV6-6 | ASSQRLSGGADNEQF
NA | TRBV30 | AWRGSRDRGTYEQY
NA | TRBV6-6 | ASTRGQGLNTEAF
NA | TRBV11-2 | ASSIDRGRTDTQY
NA | TRBV19 | ASSILRDTEKLF
few | TRBV29-1 | SVPPGGGINTEAF
NA | TRBV12-3/TRBV12-4 | ASSGQLQETQY
NA | TRBV9 | ASSVEGEVGGAYNEQF
NA | TRBV11-2 | ASSRRVLGPDEQY
few | TRBV5-1 | ASSPLEGANYGYT
NA | TRBV6-5 | ASSPEGVSYNEQF
NA | TRBV11-1 | ASSFAQGGYEQY
NA | TRBV2 | ASSDWQGVKTLH
NA | TRBV19 | ASSTWTVLSTDTQY
once | TRBV25-1 | ASSEWLAGQETQY
NA | TRBV20-1 | SATGLDTQY
NA | TRBV6-5 | ASSSERQAGGYEQY
many | TRBV29-1 | SVERGNGYGYT